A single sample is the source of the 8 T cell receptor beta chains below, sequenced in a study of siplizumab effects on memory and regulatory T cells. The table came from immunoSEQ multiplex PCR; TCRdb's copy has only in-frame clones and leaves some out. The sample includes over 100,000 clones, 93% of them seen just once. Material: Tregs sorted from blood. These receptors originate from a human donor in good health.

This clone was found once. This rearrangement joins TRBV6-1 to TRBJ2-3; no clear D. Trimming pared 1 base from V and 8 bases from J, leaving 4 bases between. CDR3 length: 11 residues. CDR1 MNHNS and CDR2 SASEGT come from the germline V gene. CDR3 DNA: TGTGCCAGCAGTGAAGGGGGTACGCAGTATTTT. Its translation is CASSEGGTQYF.

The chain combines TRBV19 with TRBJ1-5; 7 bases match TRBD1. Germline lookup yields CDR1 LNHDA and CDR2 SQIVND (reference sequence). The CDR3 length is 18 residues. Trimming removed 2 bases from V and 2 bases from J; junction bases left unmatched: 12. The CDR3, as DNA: TGTGCCAGTAGTATATTCGGGGGAAGGGGGCGCGGCAATCAGCCCCAGCATTTT. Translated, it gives CASSIFGGRGRGNQPQHF.

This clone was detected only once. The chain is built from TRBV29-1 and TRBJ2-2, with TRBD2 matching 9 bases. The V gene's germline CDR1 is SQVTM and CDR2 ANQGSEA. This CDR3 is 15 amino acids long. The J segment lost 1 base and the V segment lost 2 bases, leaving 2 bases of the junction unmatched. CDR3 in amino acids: CSVEIAGVNTGELFF. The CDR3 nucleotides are TGCAGCGTTGAAATAGCGGGGGTGAACACCGGGGAGCTGTTTTTT.

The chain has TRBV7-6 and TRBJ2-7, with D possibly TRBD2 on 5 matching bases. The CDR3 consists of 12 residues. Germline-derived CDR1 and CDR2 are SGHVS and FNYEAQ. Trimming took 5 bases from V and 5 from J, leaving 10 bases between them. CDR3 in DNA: TGTGCCAGCAGCGCCACGGGGAACGAGCAGTACTTC. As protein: CASSATGNEQYF. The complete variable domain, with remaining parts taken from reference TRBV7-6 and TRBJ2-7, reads GAGVSQSPRYKVTKRGQDVALRCDPISGHVSLYWYRQALGQGPEFLTYFNYEAQQDKSGLPNDRFSAERPEGSISTLTIQRTEQRDSAMYRCASSATGNEQYFGPGTRLTVT.

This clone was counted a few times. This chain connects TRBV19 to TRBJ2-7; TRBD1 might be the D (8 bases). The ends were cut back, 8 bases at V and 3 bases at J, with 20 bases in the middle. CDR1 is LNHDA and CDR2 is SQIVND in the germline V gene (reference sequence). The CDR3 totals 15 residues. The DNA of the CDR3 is TGTGCCAGTTCTAGCGGAACAGGGGGGAACTACGAGCAGTACTTC. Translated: CASSSGTGGNYEQYF.

The CDR3 coding sequence is TGCGCCAGCAGCCAAGATTTGGGGGGGAGTGGAAACACCATATATTTT. Translated, it gives CASSQDLGGSGNTIYF. V gene TRBV4-1 combines with J gene TRBJ1-3, with D perhaps TRBD1 (5 bases). Trimming stripped 0 bases from V and 3 bases from J, with 12 bases between. The V gene's germline CDR1 is MGHRA and CDR2 YSYEKL. The CDR3 is made up of 16 amino acids.

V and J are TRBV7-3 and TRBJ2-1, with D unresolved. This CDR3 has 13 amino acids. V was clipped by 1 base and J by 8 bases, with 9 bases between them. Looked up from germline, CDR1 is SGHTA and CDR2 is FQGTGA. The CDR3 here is CASSLKANHEQFF. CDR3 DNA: TGTGCCAGCAGCTTAAAAGCGAACCATGAGCAGTTCTTC. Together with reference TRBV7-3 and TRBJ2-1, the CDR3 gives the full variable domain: GAGVSQTPSNKVTEKGKYVELRCDPISGHTALYWYRQSLGQGPEFLIYFQGTGAADDSGLPNDRFFAVRPEGSVSTLKIQRTERGDSAVYLCASSLKANHEQFFGPGTRLTVL.

CDR3 sequence: CASSLGGPLNEQYF. The CDR3 DNA follows: TGCGCCAGCAGCTTGGGGGGGCCTCTGAACGAGCAGTACTTC. The chain couples TRBV5-1 to TRBJ2-7; tentatively, D is TRBD1 (6 bases). Trimming left V 0 bases short and J 5 bases short, with 12 bases between. This CDR3 spans 14 amino acids. The V gene's germline CDR1 is SGHRS and CDR2 YFSETQ.